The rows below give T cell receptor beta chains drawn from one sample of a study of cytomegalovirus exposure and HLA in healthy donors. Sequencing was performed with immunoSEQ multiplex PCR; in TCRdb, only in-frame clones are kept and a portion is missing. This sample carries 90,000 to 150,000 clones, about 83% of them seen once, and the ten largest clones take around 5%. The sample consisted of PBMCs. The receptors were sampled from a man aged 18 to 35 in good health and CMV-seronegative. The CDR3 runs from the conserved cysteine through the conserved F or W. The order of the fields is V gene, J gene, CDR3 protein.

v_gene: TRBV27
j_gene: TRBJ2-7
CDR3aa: CASSLGTGAYEQYF

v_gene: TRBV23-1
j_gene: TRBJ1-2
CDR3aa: CAWPNYGYTF

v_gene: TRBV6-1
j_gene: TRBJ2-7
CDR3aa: CASSPSSPRYEQYF

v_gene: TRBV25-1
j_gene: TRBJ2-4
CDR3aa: CASSEVGHPRAKNIQYF

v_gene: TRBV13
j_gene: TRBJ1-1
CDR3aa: CASSHLRDRVENTEAFF

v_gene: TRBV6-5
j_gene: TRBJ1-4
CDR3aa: CASSFGGPSEKLFF

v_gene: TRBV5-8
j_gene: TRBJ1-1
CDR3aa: CASSLGQGVNTEAFF

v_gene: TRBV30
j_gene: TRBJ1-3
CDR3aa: CAWRGRSSGNTIYF

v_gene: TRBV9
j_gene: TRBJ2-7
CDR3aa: CASSPRGQGETFGREQYF

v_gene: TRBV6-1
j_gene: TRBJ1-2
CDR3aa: CASSGTPAGQVGGYTF

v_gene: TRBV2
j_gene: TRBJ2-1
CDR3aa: CASKSLLSGSGRALTYNEQFF

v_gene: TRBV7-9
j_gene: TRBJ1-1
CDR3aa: CASRIDRLFTEAFF

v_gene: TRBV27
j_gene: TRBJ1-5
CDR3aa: CASSTLRSNQPQHF

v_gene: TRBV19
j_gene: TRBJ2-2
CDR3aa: CASSAPGTGNTGELFF

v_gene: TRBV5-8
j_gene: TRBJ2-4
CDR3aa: CASSLEPLAKNIQYF

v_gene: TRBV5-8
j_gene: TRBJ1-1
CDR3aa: CASSLDPTGKAFF

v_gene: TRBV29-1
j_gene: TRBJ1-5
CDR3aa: CSVEGTDNQPQHF

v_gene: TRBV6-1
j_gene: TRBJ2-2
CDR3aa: CASKRSFANTGELFF

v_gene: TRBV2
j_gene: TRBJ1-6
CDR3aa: CASSTGANSPLHF

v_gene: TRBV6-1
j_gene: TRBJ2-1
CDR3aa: CASSVESGNNEQFF

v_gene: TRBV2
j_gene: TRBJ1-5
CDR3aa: CARGGDRVGQPQHF

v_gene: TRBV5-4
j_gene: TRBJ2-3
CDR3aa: CASSSAGGGTDTQYF

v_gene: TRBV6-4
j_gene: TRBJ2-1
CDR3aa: CASTLTHTSGTNEQFF

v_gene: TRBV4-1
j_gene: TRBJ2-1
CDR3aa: CASSHLYNEQFF

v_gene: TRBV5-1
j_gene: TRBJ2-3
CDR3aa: CASSLGLAVGGTDTQYF

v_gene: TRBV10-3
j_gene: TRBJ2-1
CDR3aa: CAISGEGYGTSERPYNEQFF

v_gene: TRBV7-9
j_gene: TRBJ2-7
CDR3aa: CASSFGTSGSNEQYF

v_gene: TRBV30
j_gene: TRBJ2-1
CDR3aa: CAWSRTRTSGAYNEQFF

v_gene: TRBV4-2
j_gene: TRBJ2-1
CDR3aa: CASSQDVQAINEQFF

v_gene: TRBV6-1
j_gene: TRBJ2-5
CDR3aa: CASSKDRGRFETQYF

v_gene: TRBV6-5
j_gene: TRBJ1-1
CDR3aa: CASCLYIQGSTEAFF

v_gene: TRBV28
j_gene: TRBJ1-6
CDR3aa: CASSLGQLNSPLHF

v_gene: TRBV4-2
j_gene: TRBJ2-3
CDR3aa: CASSQDAASGGLSTDTQYF

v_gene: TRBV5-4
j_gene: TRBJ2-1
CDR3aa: CASSPRGSGANNEQFF

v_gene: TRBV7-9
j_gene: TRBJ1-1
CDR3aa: CASSGQGGDTEAFF

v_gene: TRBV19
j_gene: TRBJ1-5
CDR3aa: CASSIETGARYSNQPQHF

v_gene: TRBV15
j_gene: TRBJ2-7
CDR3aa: CATSRDRSYEQYF

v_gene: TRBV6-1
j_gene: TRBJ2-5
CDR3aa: CASSEALPSRETQYF

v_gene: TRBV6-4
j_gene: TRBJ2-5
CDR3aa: CASSQREGETQYF

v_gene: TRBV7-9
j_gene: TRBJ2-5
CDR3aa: CASSFTGDGKETQYF

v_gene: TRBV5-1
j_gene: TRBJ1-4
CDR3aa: CASSLDRAGEKLFF

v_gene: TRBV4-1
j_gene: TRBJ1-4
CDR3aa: CASSQSPGQGEKLFF

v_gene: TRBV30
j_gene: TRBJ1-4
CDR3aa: CAWSTPGQGREKLFF

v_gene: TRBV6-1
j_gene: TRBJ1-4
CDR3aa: CASSAGQGGVSTNEKLFF

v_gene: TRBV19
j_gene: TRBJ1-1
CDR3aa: CASRPQGGMNTEAFF

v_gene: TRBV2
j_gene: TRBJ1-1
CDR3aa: CASSDRLGAEAFF

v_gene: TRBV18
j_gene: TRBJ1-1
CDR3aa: CASSPLAVTVDTEAFF

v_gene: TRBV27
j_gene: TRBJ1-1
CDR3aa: CARAGYWKNTEAFF

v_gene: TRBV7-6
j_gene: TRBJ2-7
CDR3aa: CASSSGTGPSYEQYF

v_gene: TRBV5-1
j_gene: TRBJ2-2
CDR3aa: CASSEIAGGSTGELFF

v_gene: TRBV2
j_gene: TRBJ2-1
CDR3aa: CASSDGLAGGAEQFF

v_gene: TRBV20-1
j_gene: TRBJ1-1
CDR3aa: CSAGGQIEAFF

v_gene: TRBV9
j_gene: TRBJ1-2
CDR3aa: CASSVGAGANYGYTF

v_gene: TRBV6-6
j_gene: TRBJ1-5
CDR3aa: CASGGARDQPQHF

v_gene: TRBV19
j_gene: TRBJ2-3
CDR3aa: CASSTIQGLGRTDTQYF